These 4 T cell receptor beta chains came from one sample sequenced in a study of regulatory T cells in long-lasting Graves disease. Both iRepertoire HTBI primers and Arm-PCR of CDR3 regions were used to build the TCR beta libraries. TCRdb reprocessed the multiplex PCR reads with MiXCR, giving one entry per CDR3 protein. The data hold about 540,000 distinct CDR3 sequences, with about 13% observed a single time. The sample's time point: newly diagnosed GD, antithyroid drugs for less than 3 months. With RNA extracted from PBMCs as input, the TCR library was made. The same sample was also studied in work on T cells in Graves' hyperthyroidism and ophthalmopathy.

The sample in question was peripheral blood mononuclear cells (PBMCs), obtained at new diagnosis, from a patient treated with antithyroid drugs. The source is a man aged 25-45 years with Graves disease.

In its sample, this clonotype was seen a few times. The chain couples TRBV13 to TRBJ2-7, with 8 positions matching TRBD2. The germline V gene has CDR1 PRHDT and CDR2 FYEKMQ (reference sequence). The CDR3 spans 15 residues. V gave up 5 bases and J gave up 1 base; unmatched junction bases: 7. CDR3 DNA sequence: TGTGCCAGCAGCCCGGGGGGGACTGGGTCCTACGAGCAGTACTTC. The encoded protein is CASSPGGTGSYEQYF.

The sample holds many counts of this clonotype. The chain recombines TRBV6-1 with TRBJ2-5, with unresolved D. Looked up from germline, CDR1 is MNHNS and CDR2 is SASEGT. This CDR3 is 13 amino acids long. The V end was cut by 5 bases, the J end by 7 bases, with 14 bases between. CDR3 bases: TGTGCCAGCAGTCGGTTAGGCCCCCGGACCCAGTACTTC. This sequence encodes CASSRLGPRTQYF.

In its sample, this clonotype was seen many times. The chain has TRBV6-4 and TRBJ2-3, with TRBD2 identical over 9 bases. The germline V gene has CDR1 MRHNA and CDR2 SNTAGT. This CDR3 is built from 15 residues. Germline trimming cut 6 bases from V and 0 bases from J; bases unmatched to any gene: 4. This CDR3 is CASRPGLASTDTQYF. Written as DNA, the CDR3 is TGTGCCAGCAGACCCGGACTAGCGAGCACAGATACGCAGTATTTT.

This clonotype was counted many times. The chain combines TRBV12-3 or TRBV12-4 with TRBJ2-5; TRBD2 might be the D (6 bases). The ends were cut back, 6 bases at V and 9 bases at J, with 17 bases in the middle. There are 13 residues in the CDR3. The CDR3 region has the DNA TGTGCCAGCAGCCACGGGACTGCTGACCCCCAGTACTTC. Protein product: CASSHGTADPQYF.